The clone carrying this T cell receptor beta chain occurred once. Germline lookup yields CDR1 MNHEY and CDR2 SMNVEV (reference sequence). This CDR3 comprises 15 residues. Trimming shortened V by 6 bases and J by 7 bases, and 19 bases separated the two germline ends. This entry is derived from a study of shared clonotypes between healthy human individuals. Terminally differentiated effector memory CD45RA+ cells were excluded from the naive CD8 cells, which were CD45RO-negative and positively selected for CCR7. Every donor was a Caucasian adult from Nashville, Tennessee. Repertoires were generated with immunoSEQ multiplex PCR, while TCRdb's copy carries only in-frame clones and drops some. The sample yields about 2.1 million clones, approximately 94% seen once.

Sequenced sample: naive CD8+ T cells from PBMCs. The receptor's source is a man aged 18-30 years in good health. Some clones in this sample may be carry-over from other donors' samples. This chain joins TRBV27 and TRBJ2-1; TRBD2 is a possible D gene (6 bases). CDR3 loop: CASSLLFGLINEQFF. In nucleotides, the CDR3 is TGTGCCAGCAGCCTGCTATTCGGACTAATTAATGAGCAGTTCTTC.